This T cell receptor (beta chain) was documented in a study of control samples from healthy donors and cancer patients (dated by TCRdb to 2018 to 2021). Library preparation used the immunoSEQ multiplex PCR assay. Entries here come from immuneACCESS through TCRdb and include only in-frame sequences with V and J called. Some clones fail to appear in such tables; in the studies checked, an unresolved V gene covers under half of the shortfall, and the cause of the remainder is unknown. The sample records about 63,000 clones, more than 70% of which are singletons. The leading ten clones occupy roughly an eighth of the sample. The germline V gene (reference sequence) gives CDR1 as SEHNR and CDR2 as FQNEAQ. The CDR3 runs 12 amino acids, cysteine and phenylalanine included. Just CDR3 DNA is preserved here, 36 bases in frame from base 1. The germline ends are 15 bases apart after V is trimmed by 7 bases and J by 9 bases.

As for this clone: No cognate antigen has been identified for it. Per-nucleotide qualities are absent, and no much larger clonotype sits a single base away.

This receptor was identified in a woman aged 60-75 years with lung cancer. Sequencing was done on a sample of PBMCs. This chain joins TRBV7-9 to TRBJ1-1; the D gene is perhaps TRBD1, from 5 matching bases. In nucleotides, the sequence is TGTGCCAGCAATTCGCCCAGGACACAAGCTTTCTTT. This yields the protein CASNSPRTQAFF.